Presented here are 11 T cell receptor beta chains from one specimen sequenced in a study of blood T cell repertoires in COVID-19. Clones were read by immunoSEQ multiplex PCR, and TCRdb kept only the in-frame ones, dropping some. The profile shows fewer than 200,000 clones, roughly 86% of them singletons. Sequencing used peripheral blood. These receptors originate from a woman in her sixties or seventies who had recovered from COVID-19.

The gene calls are TRBV29-1 and TRBJ1-2; no reliable D call. Between the trimmed V and J ends, which lost 1 base and 7 bases, there was a span of 10 bases. CDR1 and CDR2 from the germline V gene are SQVTM and ANQGSEA. The CDR3 sequence is 12 residues long. CDR3 sequence reads: CSVEGGGGGYTF. CDR3 bases: TGCAGCGTTGAAGGGGGAGGCGGTGGCTACACCTTC.

Written as DNA, the CDR3 is TGCGCCAGCAGCACCGGTCGGCAGGGGGCTAGCGAGCAGTACTTC. This gives the protein CASSTGRQGASEQYF. The rearrangement joins TRBV5-1 to TRBJ2-7, with 8 bases identical to TRBD1. CDR1 is SGHRS, CDR2 YFSETQ, per germline. The J segment lost 6 bases and the V segment lost 4 bases, leaving 12 bases of the junction unmatched. The CDR3 contains 15 residues.

V and J are TRBV19 and TRBJ1-6, with TRBD1 identical over 9 bases. CDR3 size: 16 residues. V shed 5 bases and J 7 bases; nucleotides not matched to a gene: 9. Looked up from germline, CDR1 is LNHDA and CDR2 is SQIVND (reference sequence). The CDR3 reads CASSSHPGTGNSPLHF. DNA for the CDR3: TGTGCCAGTAGTTCACATCCCGGGACAGGGAATTCACCCCTCCACTTT. Supplemented by reference TRBV19 and TRBJ1-6, the full variable domain reads DGGITQSPKYLFRKEGQNVTLSCEQNLNHDAMYWYRQDPGQGLRLIYYSQIVNDFQKGDIAEGYSVSREKKESFPLTVTSAQKNPTAFYLCASSSHPGTGNSPLHFGNGTRLTVT.

This clone was counted a single time. The rearrangement uses TRBV11-2 and TRBJ2-5; 12 nucleotides agree with TRBD2. This CDR3 is built from 15 residues. The germline V gene has CDR1 SGHAT and CDR2 FQNNGV. The ends lost 5 bases at V and 1 base at J; junction bases unmatched: 2. CDR3 residues: CASSLTSGGQETQYF. The CDR3 nucleotides read TGTGCCAGCAGCCTGACTAGCGGGGGCCAAGAGACCCAGTACTTC.

V gene TRBV24-1 combines with J gene TRBJ2-1, with 11 positions matching TRBD2. Germline V gives CDR1 KGHDR, CDR2 SFDVKD. The CDR3 has 16 residues. V shed 4 bases and J 4 bases; nucleotides not matched to a gene: 5. In nucleotides, the CDR3 is TGTGCCACCAGTGACTTAGCGGGGGGGGCTTACAATGAGCAGTTCTTC. Amino acids: CATSDLAGGAYNEQFF.

This clone was seen once. V usage is TRBV9 and J usage is TRBJ1-1, with D unresolved. Germline values: CDR1 SGDLS, CDR2 YYNGEE. V shed 4 bases and J shed 5 bases, with 15 bases lying between them. The CDR3 has 14 residues. The DNA of the CDR3 is TGTGCCAGCAGCCCTCGGAGTCTGGAAACTGAAGCTTTCTTT. It codes for CASSPRSLETEAFF.

This clone was recorded a few times. V usage is TRBV12-3 or TRBV12-4 and J usage is TRBJ2-2; tentatively, D is TRBD1 (5 bases). Trimming left V 5 bases short and J 5 bases short, with 9 bases between. CDR3 size: 13 residues. The chain's CDR3 is CASSPRETGELFF. CDR3 nucleotides: TGTGCCAGCAGTCCCAGGGAAACCGGGGAGCTGTTTTTT.

The gene calls are TRBV7-9 and TRBJ1-6, with a tentative D call TRBD1 (5 bases). The length of the CDR3 is 13 residues. The V gene's germline CDR1 is SEHNR and CDR2 FQNEAQ (reference sequence). Trimming removed 5 bases at V and 7 bases at J, with 9 bases between. DNA for the CDR3: TGTGCCAGCAGCCTTTCAGGGAATTCACCCCTCCACTTT. Translation gives CASSLSGNSPLHF.

V and J are TRBV6-5 and TRBJ2-7; D possibly corresponds to TRBD1 (6 bases). Per germline, CDR1 MNHEY and CDR2 SVGAGI. The CDR3 is 15 amino acids. V was clipped by 6 bases and J by 3 bases, with 18 bases between them. CDR3 coding DNA: TGTGCCAGCAGGACAGGACAGCCCGGATACTACGAGCAGTACTTC. Its translation: CASRTGQPGYYEQYF.

CDR3 coding DNA: TGTGCCAGCGGTAGCGACTCCTACGAGCAGTACTTC. This sequence encodes CASGSDSYEQYF. V usage is TRBV11-2 and J usage is TRBJ2-7; maybe TRBD2 (5 bases). Trimming took 8 bases from V and 0 from J, leaving 8 bases between them. The CDR3 contains 12 residues. The germline V gene encodes CDR1 SGHAT and CDR2 FQNNGV.

This clone occurred once. This chain joins TRBV7-6 and TRBJ1-5, with D possibly being TRBD1 (6 bases). The CDR3 totals 16 residues. Germline V gene data show CDR1 as SGHVS and CDR2 as FNYEAQ. V was clipped by 7 bases and J by 6 bases, with 22 bases between them. The CDR3 DNA sequence: TGTGCCAGCAAGGGTCCGGGTAGGGGGAAGGGTCAGCCCCAGCATTTT. Amino acid sequence: CASKGPGRGKGQPQHF.